This TCR beta chain appears in the sequencing data of a study of T cells in Graves' hyperthyroidism and ophthalmopathy. Over 18 months, lack of ophthalmopathy progression marked Graves' hyperthyroidism as stable. There were TCR beta CDR3 regions amplified from RNA transcripts. The HTBI primer set served for first-round RT-PCR of the TCR CDR3. TCRdb ran MiXCR on the multiplex PCR reads and lists one entry per CDR3 protein. The sample holds around 350,000 distinct CDR3 sequences; roughly 19% are singletons and the top ten take about 3.7%. This clonotype was picked up many times. One end of the junction varies from germline; a read error may be responsible. The CDR3 runs to 11 residues.

The origin of this receptor is a young woman with Graves' hyperthyroidism. The V gene is TRBV12-3 or TRBV12-4, the J gene TRBJ1-2; no clear D gene. Sequences were obtained from blood. Here the CDR3 reads CASSLARVESF. CDR3 DNA: TGTGCCAGCAGTTTGGCCCGTGTAGAGAGCTTC.